What follows is one T cell receptor beta chain and its context. The antigen is undetermined. The length of the CDR3 is 17 residues. Trimming at V came to 4 bases and at J to 8 bases, leaving 16 bases not matched to a gene. The germline CDR1 and CDR2 sequences are SGHRS and YFSETQ. TCRdb's table, derived via immunoSEQ multiplex PCR, lists solely in-frame clones and lacks some. The table lists 15,000 to 20,000 clones, less than 90% of them singletons. The entry originates in a study of PD-1 blockade in classical Hodgkin lymphoma. The time point is: cycle 4 day 1 (C4D1), after more than five weeks of nivolumab. No patient escaped relapse after autologous stem cell transplantation, and brentuximab vedotin exposure varied. After PBMCs were thawed, their CD8+ T cells were isolated by magnetic negative selection. Study results and limitations: TCR diversity in CD4+, not CD8+, cells rose significantly by C4D1. Differences between repertoires have undefined causes, possibly disease activity or prior therapy. Complete responders' baseline diversity resembled that of newly diagnosed patients.

The source of this sequence is a human donor with classical Hodgkin lymphoma. This chain joins TRBV5-1 and TRBJ1-4; 8 bases align to TRBD1. The source was CD8+ T cells from blood, collected before the fourth cycle of nivolumab. CDR3 protein: CASSPWIQGGVKEKLFF. DNA for the CDR3: TGCGCCAGCAGCCCGTGGATACAGGGGGGGGTTAAGGAAAAACTGTTTTTT.